The 25 T cell receptor beta chains given below trace back to one sample, sequenced in a study of T cell responses to AZD1222 COVID-19 vaccine. TCRdb's table, derived via immunoSEQ multiplex PCR, lists solely in-frame clones and lacks some. The data contain around 160,000 clones, about 89% of them singletons. Source: peripheral blood, taken 28 days after the second AZD1222 dose. These receptors were taken from an adult who received the AZD1222 COVID-19 vaccine.

Concerning this clone itself: An end of the junction does not agree with germline; a read error may underlie this. The chain is built from TRBV7-9 and TRBJ1-2; 7 nucleotides line up with TRBD1. Germline assignment: CDR1 SEHNR and CDR2 FQNEAQ (reference sequence). The CDR3 is 13 amino acids. CDR3 nucleotides: TGTGCCAGCAGCCTCGGGACAGCTATTCTCCGCCGCTTC. Translating gives CASSLGTAILRRF.

The V call is TRBV2, the J call TRBJ1-1, with D hard to call. V was clipped by 7 bases and J by 1 base, with 10 bases between them. Germline CDR1 reads SNHLY; CDR2 reads FYNNEI. CDR3 size: 13 residues. As DNA, the CDR3 is TGTGCCAGCAAGATGAACCGGAACACTGAAGCTTTCTTT. This codes for CASKMNRNTEAFF.

V is TRBV9 and J is TRBJ2-5, with 9 bases that match TRBD1. There are 21 residues in the CDR3. Germline loops: CDR1 SGDLS, CDR2 YYNGEE. Trimming cost V 3 bases and J 5 bases; bases outside gene matches: 26. The CDR3 is CASSAPRQISPGQGAGETQYF. The CDR3 DNA reads TGTGCCAGCAGCGCCCCGCGCCAGATTTCTCCGGGACAGGGAGCAGGGGAGACCCAGTACTTC.

The chain employs TRBV3-1 (or the pseudogene TRBV3-2) and TRBJ2-1, with D unclear. Looked up from germline, CDR1 is LGHDT and CDR2 is YNNKEL (reference sequence). The CDR3 length is 15 residues. The V gene lost 4 bases and the J gene lost 0 bases, with 10 bases spanning the gap. The CDR3 DNA is TGTGCCAGCAGCCCTTCGACAAGCTCCTACAATGAGCAGTTCTTC. Protein sequence: CASSPSTSSYNEQFF.

The CDR3 bases are TGTGCCAGCAGCCAGTGGGGTAGCTCTTCCTACGAGCAGTACTTC. Translating gives CASSQWGSSSYEQYF. The J gene is TRBJ2-7, the V gene TRBV7-2; D ambiguous. CDR1 and CDR2 (germline): SGHTA, FQGNSA. The CDR3 has 15 residues. V lost 5 bases and J 1 base, leaving 15 bases between the germline ends.

The chain combines TRBV5-4 with TRBJ2-5; 8 bases align to TRBD2. The CDR3 is made up of 16 amino acids. The V segment lost 4 bases and the J segment 2 bases; nucleotides outside the gene matches: 10. Germline V gene lookup returns CDR1 SGHNT and CDR2 YYREEE (reference sequence). The CDR3 bases are TGTGCCAGCAGCGTAATAGCGGGACCCGATCAAGAGACCCAGTACTTC. Translated: CASSVIAGPDQETQYF. Together with reference TRBV5-4 and TRBJ2-5, the CDR3 gives the full variable domain: ETGVTQSPTHLIKTRGQQVTLRCSSQSGHNTVSWYQQALGQGPQFIFQYYREEENGRGNFPPRFSGLQFPNYSSELNVNALELDDSALYLCASSVIAGPDQETQYFGPGTRLLVL.

J is TRBJ1-4 and V is TRBV5-4; no clear D gene. The CDR3 sequence is 13 residues long. Germline V gives CDR1 SGHNT, CDR2 YYREEE (reference sequence). With 0 bases removed from V and 7 bases from J, the gap between germline ends came to 7 bases. CDR3 in DNA: TGTGCCAGCAGCTTGGGGACGGGTGAAAAACTGTTTTTT. It is translated as CASSLGTGEKLFF.

The CDR3 coding sequence is TGCGCCAGCAGCCAAGGGGTTTCCTACGAGCAGTACTTC. Its translation: CASSQGVSYEQYF. The chain uses TRBV4-1 and TRBJ2-7; D is unresolved. CDR1 and CDR2 (germline): MGHRA, YSYEKL. CDR3 length: 13 residues. V lost 1 base and J lost 1, with 5 bases in between.

This chain uses TRBV5-1 with TRBJ2-1, with 9 bases aligning to TRBD2. With 2 bases clipped from V and 8 bases from J, the junction kept 8 bases outside the gene matches. Germline lookup yields CDR1 SGHRS and CDR2 YFSETQ. This CDR3 is built from 15 residues. CDR3 bases: TGCGCCAGCAGCTTATCCGGGACTAGCTCCCATGAGCAGTTCTTC. Translation gives CASSLSGTSSHEQFF.

The V gene is TRBV18, the J gene TRBJ2-7, with 8 bases identical to TRBD2. The CDR3 sequence is 16 residues long. V lost 5 bases, J lost 3 bases, and 12 bases stayed unmatched. Germline V gene data show CDR1 as KGHSH and CDR2 as LQKENI. The CDR3 here is CASSVKGLGNSYEQYF. The CDR3, as DNA: TGTGCCAGCTCAGTCAAGGGACTAGGCAACAGCTACGAGCAGTACTTC. Using reference TRBV18 and TRBJ2-7 for the parts outside the CDR3, the full variable domain is NAGVMQNPRHLVRRRGQEARLRCSPMKGHSHVYWYRQLPEEGLKFMVYLQKENIIDESGMPKERFSAEFPKEGPSILRIQQVVRGDSAAYFCASSVKGLGNSYEQYFGPGTRLTVT.

This chain uses TRBV5-1 with TRBJ1-2, with D possibly TRBD1 on 6 matching bases. The CDR3 covers 18 residues. The germline gives CDR1 SGHRS, CDR2 YFSETQ. The germline V and J ends were trimmed by 1 base and 4 bases, with 23 bases remaining between them. CDR3 DNA: TGCGCCAGCAGCTTGAGAGGTTTGGGGGCCGAAACGTCCTATGGCTACACCTTC. Its translation is CASSLRGLGAETSYGYTF.

This clone was seen a single time. The chain has TRBV5-6 and TRBJ1-2; D might be TRBD1 (6 bases). Trimming left V 4 bases short and J 4 bases short, with 14 bases between. The CDR3 is made up of 14 amino acids. CDR1 and CDR2 (germline): SGHDT, YYEEEE. In DNA, the CDR3 is TGTGCCAGCAGCCCACGGGGGCGCTCCTATGGCTACACCTTC. It translates to CASSPRGRSYGYTF.

The count of this clone is one. The rearrangement links TRBV5-1 to TRBJ1-1; no firm D call. This CDR3 contains 12 residues. Trimming took off 4 bases at V and 4 bases at J, with 8 bases between the two ends. The germline gives CDR1 SGHRS, CDR2 YFSETQ. The CDR3 is CASSPPGTEAFF. The CDR3 DNA sequence: TGCGCCAGCAGCCCACCCGGCACTGAAGCTTTCTTT.

The gene calls are TRBV7-8 and TRBJ2-1; TRBD2 agrees at 8 bases. The CDR3 totals 16 residues. Germline loops: CDR1 SGHVS, CDR2 FQNEAQ. V trimming: 7 bases; J trimming: 4 bases; junction bases outside the gene matches: 12. The CDR3: CASILSHRGGYNEQFF. The CDR3 nucleotides read TGTGCCAGCATCCTCTCCCACCGGGGGGGATACAATGAGCAGTTCTTC.

The chain has TRBV27 and TRBJ1-2; TRBD1 aligns across 7 bases. The CDR3 extends over 15 amino acids. The V and J ends lost 4 bases and 9 bases, in that order; junction bases with no gene match: 14. Looked up from germline, CDR1 is MNHEY and CDR2 is SMNVEV (reference sequence). CDR3 sequence (DNA): TGTGCCAGCAGTTCCTCCCGTGACAGGGTGTTGAGCTACACCTTC. Its translation is CASSSSRDRVLSYTF.

This rearrangement joins TRBV11-3 to TRBJ2-2; 10 positions match TRBD1. This CDR3 is 15 amino acids long. The V gene end was trimmed by 5 bases and the J gene end by 6 bases; junction bases not matched to a gene: 6. Germline loops: CDR1 SGHNT, CDR2 YENEEA. CDR3 nucleotides: TGTGCCAGCAGCCCCCGGGACAGGGGATCCGGGGAGCTGTTTTTT. This gives the protein CASSPRDRGSGELFF.

V usage is TRBV3-1 (or the pseudogene TRBV3-2) and J usage is TRBJ2-3, with unresolved D. The V gene's germline CDR1 is LGHDT and CDR2 YNNKEL (reference sequence). Trimming stripped 6 bases from V and 0 bases from J, with 7 bases between. This CDR3 contains 13 residues. CDR3 nucleotides: TGTGCCAGCAGGAAACCTAGCACAGATACGCAGTATTTT. This encodes CASRKPSTDTQYF.

This rearrangement joins TRBV10-2 to TRBJ1-2; perhaps TRBD1 as D (5 bases). This CDR3 has 13 residues. From germline, CDR1 is WSHSY and CDR2 SAAADI. The V end lost 6 bases, the J end lost 8 bases, and 16 bases lay between the germline ends. CDR3 sequence (DNA): TGCGCCAGCAGCCTTTCCGGGGCCCCGGGCTACACCTTC. Its protein is CASSLSGAPGYTF.

The rearrangement uses TRBV6-1 and TRBJ1-3, with D unresolved. CDR3 length: 14 amino acids. V was trimmed by 1 base and J by 3 bases, leaving 7 bases between them. Germline CDR1 is MNHNS and CDR2 is SASEGT. CDR3 sequence (DNA): TGTGCCAGCAGTGAAGGCGCCCGTGGAAACACCATATATTTT. This gives the protein CASSEGARGNTIYF.

The genes are TRBV7-9 and TRBJ2-1; D assignment may be TRBD1 or TRBD2 (5 bases each). The CDR3 sequence is 16 residues long. From germline, CDR1 is SEHNR and CDR2 FQNEAQ (reference sequence). V was pared by 3 bases and J by 4 bases, with 16 bases between. CDR3 residues: CASSLILGERYNEQFF. CDR3 DNA sequence: TGTGCCAGCAGCTTGATTCTGGGGGAGAGGTACAATGAGCAGTTCTTC.

In this sample, this clone turned up once. This sequence joins TRBV6-5 and TRBJ1-4; D uncertain. V lost 8 bases, J lost 2 bases, and 15 bases lay in between. The CDR3 contains 15 residues. Germline V CDR1 and CDR2: MNHEY, SVGAGI. In nucleotides, the CDR3 is TGTGCCAGCGCTGAATATCTGGGCACTAATGAAAAACTGTTTTTT. Its translation: CASAEYLGTNEKLFF.

This clone was counted only a few times. The rearrangement links TRBV2 to TRBJ1-1; D perhaps matches TRBD1 (5 bases). CDR3 length equals 12 residues. Germline CDR1 SNHLY, CDR2 FYNNEI. Trimming removed 10 bases at V and 6 bases at J, with 15 bases between. The CDR3: CAIEGQGAEAFF. CDR3 sequence (DNA): TGTGCCATTGAGGGGCAGGGCGCTGAAGCTTTCTTT.

V usage is TRBV11-2 and J usage is TRBJ2-2, with D unresolved. This CDR3 has 14 amino acids. The V end lost 6 bases, the J end lost 6 bases, and 14 bases lay between the germline ends. CDR1 and CDR2 from the germline V gene are SGHAT and FQNNGV. DNA of the CDR3: TGTGCCAGCAGTTTCTGGGTGCCACCCGGGGAGCTGTTTTTT. Residues: CASSFWVPPGELFF.

The chain joins TRBV6-1 to TRBJ2-2; 8 bases map to TRBD2. This CDR3 comprises 18 residues. After removal of 1 base from V and 5 bases from J, the junction contained 12 bases not matched to a gene. Germline CDR1 is MNHNS and CDR2 is SASEGT. The CDR3 reads CASSEVGLGSVRTGELFF. In nucleotides, the CDR3 is TGTGCCAGCAGTGAAGTGGGACTAGGTTCAGTTAGAACCGGGGAGCTGTTTTTT.

V usage is TRBV6-5 and J usage is TRBJ2-5; D not certain. The CDR3 is 11 residues long. The V gene lost 6 bases and the J gene lost 5 bases, with 7 bases spanning the gap. Per the germline V gene, CDR1 is MNHEY and CDR2 is SVGAGI. In DNA, the CDR3 is TGTGCCAGCAGATGGGTTGAGACCCAGTACTTC. Residues: CASRWVETQYF.